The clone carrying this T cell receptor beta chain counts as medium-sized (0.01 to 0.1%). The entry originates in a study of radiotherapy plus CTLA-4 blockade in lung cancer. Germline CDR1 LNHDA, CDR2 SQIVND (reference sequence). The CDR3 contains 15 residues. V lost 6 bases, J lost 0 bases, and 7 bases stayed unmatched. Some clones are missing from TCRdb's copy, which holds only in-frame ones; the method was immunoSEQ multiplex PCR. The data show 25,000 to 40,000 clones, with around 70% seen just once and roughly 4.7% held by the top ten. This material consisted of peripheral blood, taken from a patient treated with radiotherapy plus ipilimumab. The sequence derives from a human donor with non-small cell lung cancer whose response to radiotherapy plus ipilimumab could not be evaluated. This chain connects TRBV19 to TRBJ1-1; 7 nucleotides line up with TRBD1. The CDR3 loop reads CASRGTDLMNTEAFF. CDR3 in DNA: TGTGCCAGTAGGGGGACAGACCTTATGAACACTGAAGCTTTCTTT.